Listed below are T cell receptor beta chains from one sample, sequenced in a study of post-analysis software for immune sequencing data. TCRdb itself ran the PCR reads through MiXCR, one entry per CDR3 protein. Of more than 450,000 distinct CDR3 sequences listed, about 40% are singletons. The sample taken for sequencing was blood. The receptor set was obtained from a girl aged 10 to 17 with multiple sclerosis. CDR3s include the opening cysteine and the closing phenylalanine or tryptophan. The D gene is left open where the match is weak. Clone sizes are given selectively: once, few, many, or a class where the clone is expanded.

>once|17|TRBJ1-1|TRBV5-1|.
TGCGCCAGCAGCTTACGGGGGATGGAGGGAATGAACACTGAAGCTTTCTTT
CASSLRGMEGMNTEAFF
>.|15|TRBJ2-5|TRBV12-3/TRBV12-4|.
TGTGCCAGCAGTTTAAGAGGGCAGGGGAGAGAGACCCAGTACTTC
CASSLRGQGRETQYF
>.|14|TRBJ1-2|TRBV7-3|.
TGTGCCAGCAGCGAACAGGGAACCAACTATGGCGACACCTTC
CASSEQGTNYGDTF
>few|13|TRBJ2-3|TRBV12-3/TRBV12-4|.
TGTGCCAGCAGTTTAGCCCCATATGACACGCAGTATTTT
CASSLAPYDTQYF
>.|14|TRBJ2-5|TRBV20-1|.
TGCAGTTCTCAACCCGGGACGTCGGGGGAGACCCAGTACTTC
CSSQPGTSGETQYF
>once|13|TRBJ2-7|TRBV12-3/TRBV12-4|.
TGTGCCAGCAGTTTACGGACTGGGCTCGAGCAGTACTTC
CASSLRTGLEQYF
>few|14|TRBJ2-7|TRBV7-3|.
TGTGCCAGCAGCTTATGGGACCGCGCCTACGAGCAGTACTTC
CASSLWDRAYEQYF
>.|15|TRBJ1-2|TRBV7-2|TRBD1
TGTGCCAGCAGCCCGGGGACAGGGGGCGACTATGGCTACACCTTC
CASSPGTGGDYGYTF
>few|11|TRBJ2-5|TRBV29-1|TRBD1
TGCAGCGACCAGGGGGCTGAGACCCAGTACTTC
CSDQGAETQYF
>few|16|TRBJ2-7|TRBV5-1|TRBD1
TGCGCCAGCAGCTTGGGGGACTGGGACAGGGCCCACGAGCAGTACTTC
CASSLGDWDRAHEQYF
>.|14|TRBJ2-3|TRBV20-1|TRBD2
TGCAGTGCTTCGGGACTAGCGGGACCGGATACGCAGTATTTT
CSASGLAGPDTQYF
>few|19|TRBJ2-1|TRBV9|.
TGTGCCAGCAGCGTAGTATCGGGCGGGACTCTTCAGGGTTCGAATGAGCAGTTCTTC
CASSVVSGGTLQGSNEQFF
>few|15|TRBJ2-7|TRBV27|TRBD1
TGTGCCAGCAGTTTTCTTGGACAGGGGGCTTACGAGCAGTACTTC
CASSFLGQGAYEQYF
>once|12|TRBJ2-1|TRBV30|.
TGTGCCTGGAGTATAGCAAGGGCTCGGCAGTTCTTC
CAWSIARARQFF
>.|14|TRBJ2-3|TRBV10-3|.
TGTGCCATCAGGCTACAGGAGGCTGGGGATACGCAGTATTTT
CAIRLQEAGDTQYF
>.|14|TRBJ1-3|TRBV19|TRBD1
TGTGCCAGTATCGGCAGGGGGCTAGGAAACACCATATATTTT
CASIGRGLGNTIYF
>.|19|TRBJ2-7|TRBV5-1|TRBD2
TGCGCCAGCAGCTTGGGTCTCCTAGCGGGGGGCCCCAGCTCCTACGAGCAGTACTTC
CASSLGLLAGGPSSYEQYF
>.|15|TRBJ2-7|TRBV5-1|TRBD2
TGCGCCAGCAGCTACGGACTAGTGTCGTCCTACGAGCAGTACTTC
CASSYGLVSSYEQYF
>.|13|TRBJ1-5|TRBV3-1|.
TGTGCCAGCAGCCAAGATAGCCATCAGCCCCAGCATTTT
CASSQDSHQPQHF
>few|17|TRBJ2-7|TRBV7-7|TRBD1
TGTGCTGGCAGCTTATCGGGAGACAGGGGTTCAATCTACGAGCAGTACTTC
CAGSLSGDRGSIYEQYF
>few|13|TRBJ1-1|TRBV6-5|.
TGTGCCAGCAGTTACTTTCCCGGGGGGGAAGCTTTCTTT
CASSYFPGGEAFF
>.|13|TRBJ2-7|TRBV19|.
TGTGCCAGTAGTCAGGGTGTCGCGTACGAGCAGTACTTC
CASSQGVAYEQYF
>few|14|TRBJ1-2|TRBV29-1|TRBD1
TGCAGCGTTGAATCGACAGGGGGCTTTCATGGCTACACCTTC
CSVESTGGFHGYTF
>few|13|TRBJ2-1|TRBV12-3/TRBV12-4|.
TGTGCCAGCAGTCAAGTGGGGTCCTACGAGCAGTTCTTC
CASSQVGSYEQFF
>once|12|TRBJ2-3|TRBV10-3|.
TGTGCCATCAGTGAGTCTGTTGATACGCAGTATTTT
CAISESVDTQYF
>.|17|TRBJ2-7|TRBV3-1|.
TGTGCCAGCAGCCAAGCAAGGTCGACAGGAAAGCCCTACGAGCAGTACTTC
CASSQARSTGKPYEQYF
>.|17|TRBJ2-3|TRBV6-6|TRBD2
TGTGCCAGCAGTTACGGGACCCTAGCGGATAGCACAGATACGCAGTATTTT
CASSYGTLADSTDTQYF
>.|17|TRBJ2-4|TRBV7-9|.
TGTGCCAGCAGCCCCCCTTTTTCGGGTTTTAACAAAAACATTCAGTACTTC
CASSPPFSGFNKNIQYF
>.|15|TRBJ1-2|TRBV4-2|.
TGTGCCAGCAGCCAAGAGGAGACAGCTAACTATGGCTACACCTTC
CASSQEETANYGYTF
>few|13|TRBJ2-1|TRBV5-1|.
TGCGCCAGCAGCTTTGTCGGCTCGGGGGAGCAGTTCTTC
CASSFVGSGEQFF